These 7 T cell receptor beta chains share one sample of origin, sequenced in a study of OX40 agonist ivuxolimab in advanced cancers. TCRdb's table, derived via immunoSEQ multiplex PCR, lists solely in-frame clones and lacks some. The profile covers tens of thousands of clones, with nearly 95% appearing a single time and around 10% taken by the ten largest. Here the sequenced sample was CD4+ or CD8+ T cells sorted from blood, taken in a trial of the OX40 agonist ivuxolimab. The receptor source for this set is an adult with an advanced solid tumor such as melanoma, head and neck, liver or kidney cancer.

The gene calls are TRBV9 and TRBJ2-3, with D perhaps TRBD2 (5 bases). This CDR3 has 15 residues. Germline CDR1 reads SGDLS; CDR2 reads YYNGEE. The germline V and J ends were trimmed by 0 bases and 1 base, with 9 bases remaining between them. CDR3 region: CASSVGGSGTDTQYF. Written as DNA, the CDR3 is TGTGCCAGCAGCGTAGGTGGGAGCGGCACAGATACGCAGTATTTT. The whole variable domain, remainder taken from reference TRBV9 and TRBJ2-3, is DSGVTQTPKHLITATGQRVTLRCSPRSGDLSVYWYQQSLDQGLQFLIQYYNGEERAKGNILERFSAQQFPDLHSELNLSSLELGDSALYFCASSVGGSGTDTQYFGPGTRLTVL.

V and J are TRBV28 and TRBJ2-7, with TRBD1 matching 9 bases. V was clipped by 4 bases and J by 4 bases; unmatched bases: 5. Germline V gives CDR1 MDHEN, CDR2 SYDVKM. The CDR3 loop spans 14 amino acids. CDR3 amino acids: CASSWSGTGYEQYF. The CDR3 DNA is TGTGCCAGCAGTTGGTCCGGGACAGGGTACGAGCAGTACTTC. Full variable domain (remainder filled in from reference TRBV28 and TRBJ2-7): DVKVTQSSRYLVKRTGEKVFLECVQDMDHENMFWYRQDPGLGLRLIYFSYDVKMKEKGDIPEGYSVSREKKERFSLILESASTNQTSMYLCASSWSGTGYEQYFGPGTRLTVT.

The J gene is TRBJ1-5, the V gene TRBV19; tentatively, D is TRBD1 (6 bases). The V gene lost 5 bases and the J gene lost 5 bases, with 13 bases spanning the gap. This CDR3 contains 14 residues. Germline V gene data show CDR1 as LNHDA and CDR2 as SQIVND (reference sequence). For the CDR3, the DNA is TGTGCCAGTAGTCCCGGGACACTATATCAGCCCCAGCATTTT. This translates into CASSPGTLYQPQHF.

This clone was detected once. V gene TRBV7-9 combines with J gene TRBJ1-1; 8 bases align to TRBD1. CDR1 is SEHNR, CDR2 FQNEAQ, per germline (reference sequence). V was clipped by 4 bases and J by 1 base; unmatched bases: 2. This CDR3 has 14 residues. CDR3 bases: TGTGCCAGCAGCTCGGACAGGGAGAACACTGAAGCTTTCTTT. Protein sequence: CASSSDRENTEAFF.

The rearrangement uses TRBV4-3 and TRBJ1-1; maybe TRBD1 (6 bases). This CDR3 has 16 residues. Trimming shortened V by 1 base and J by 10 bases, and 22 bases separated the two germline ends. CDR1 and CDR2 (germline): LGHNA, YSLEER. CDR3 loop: CASSQGRGDGGLGAFF. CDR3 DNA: TGCGCCAGCAGCCAAGGAAGGGGGGACGGGGGCCTGGGAGCTTTCTTT.

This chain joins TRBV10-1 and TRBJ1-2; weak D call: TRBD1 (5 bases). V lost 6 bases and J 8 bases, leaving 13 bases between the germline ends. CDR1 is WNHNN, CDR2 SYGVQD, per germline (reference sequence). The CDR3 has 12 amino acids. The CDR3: CASRINRPGYTF. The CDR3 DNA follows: TGCGCCAGCAGAATAAACAGGCCCGGCTACACCTTC.

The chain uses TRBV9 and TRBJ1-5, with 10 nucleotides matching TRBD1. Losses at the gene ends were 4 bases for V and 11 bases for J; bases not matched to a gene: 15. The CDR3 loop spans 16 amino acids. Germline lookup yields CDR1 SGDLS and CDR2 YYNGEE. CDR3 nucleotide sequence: TGTGCCAGCAGCACTCGTACCGGGACAGGGGTCGGTACCCAGCATTTT. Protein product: CASSTRTGTGVGTQHF.